This entry is about one T cell receptor (beta chain). The antigen is unknown. This specimen belongs to a study of T cells in narcolepsy. Study-wide background: Healthy controls were enrolled alongside patients with narcolepsy type 1 or type 2.

Study-level points and caveats: Autoreactive HCRT-specific and TRIB2-specific clonotypes were marked in same-patient CSF-versus-blood CD4+ comparisons. Autoreactive clonotypes reportedly recurred in blood of same and different patients, not controls.

CDR1 is SGHVS, CDR2 FQNEAQ, per germline. V dropped 1 base and J dropped 2 bases, with 7 bases sitting between them. The CDR3 loop spans 14 amino acids. Profiling relied on immunoSEQ multiplex PCR, and the TCRdb table lists in-frame clones only, not all of them. The repertoire holds some 30,000 clones, with 83% as singletons. The sequenced material came from CD45RA- memory CD4+ T cells from PBMCs. The V and J genes are TRBV7-8 and TRBJ2-3; D gene uncertain. This receptor was taken from a human donor with narcolepsy. CDR3 sequence: CASSLGRPTDTQYF. As DNA, the CDR3 is TGTGCCAGCAGCTTAGGTAGGCCCACAGATACGCAGTATTTT.